One sample yielded the 5 T cell receptor beta chains listed below, sequenced in a study of control samples from healthy donors and cancer patients. Sequencing used immunoSEQ multiplex PCR; TCRdb keeps in-frame clones, though not all of them. The sample holds under 450,000 clones; 90% are singletons and the top ten take about 6.3%. Material: PBMCs. The source of these receptors is a man aged 35-49 years with head and neck cancer.

The gene calls are TRBV29-1 and TRBJ2-7; 7 bases map to TRBD2. The CDR3 runs to 13 residues. Germline V CDR1 and CDR2: SQVTM, ANQGSEA. V shed 4 bases and J 5 bases; nucleotides not matched to a gene: 8. This CDR3 is CSVGLRSGNEQYF. The CDR3, as DNA: TGCAGCGTTGGCTTGAGAAGCGGGAACGAGCAGTACTTC.

The chain uses TRBV18 and TRBJ2-1; perhaps TRBD1 as D (5 bases). The CDR3 runs to 16 residues. V lost 2 bases to trimming and J lost 3 bases, with 14 bases between them. CDR1 and CDR2 (germline): KGHSH, LQKENI. The CDR3 sequence is CASSPEVNRGYNEQFF. In nucleotides, the CDR3 is TGTGCCAGCTCACCAGAGGTTAATAGGGGCTACAATGAGCAGTTCTTC.

For this clone: Different DNA sequences within this sample yield the same CDR3. This chain connects TRBV19 to TRBJ2-3, with D hard to call. The ends were cut back, 4 bases at V and 4 bases at J, with 3 bases in the middle. CDR1 is LNHDA, CDR2 SQIVND, per germline (reference sequence). This CDR3 contains 11 residues. CDR3 sequence reads: CASSSADTQYF. In nucleotides, the CDR3 is TGTGCCAGTAGTAGCGCAGATACGCAGTATTTT. Full variable domain (rest looked up from reference TRBV19 and TRBJ2-3): DGGITQSPKYLFRKEGQNVTLSCEQNLNHDAMYWYRQDPGQGLRLIYYSQIVNDFQKGDIAEGYSVSREKKESFPLTVTSAQKNPTAFYLCASSSADTQYFGPGTRLTVL.

This clone was seen only once. This chain connects TRBV21-1 to TRBJ2-2; the table's TRBD2 call for D was not verified on the DNA. TRBV21-1 is a pseudogene. This CDR3 region has 15 residues. The CDR3 coding sequence is TGTGCCAGCAGCATAGCGGAACTAGGGCACCGGGGAGCTGTTTTT. This encodes CASSIAELGHRGAVF.

The chain employs TRBV9 and TRBJ2-1, with TRBD2 as a possible D gene (6 bases). The germline gives CDR1 SGDLS, CDR2 YYNGEE. V lost 0 bases to trimming and J lost 5 bases, with 12 bases between them. The CDR3 loop spans 15 amino acids. The CDR3 DNA is TGTGCCAGCAGCGTAGTCGCGGCGGGGAACAATGAGCAGTTCTTC. Translated: CASSVVAAGNNEQFF.